These 20 T cell receptor beta chains were sequenced from one sample in a study of OX40 agonist ivuxolimab in advanced cancers. The data were produced by immunoSEQ multiplex PCR, yet TCRdb's version contains in-frame clones alone and is incomplete. The sample consists of roughly 86,000 clones, 80% to 95% of them appearing once. The specimen comprised CD4+ or CD8+ T cells sorted from blood, sampled in a trial of the OX40 agonist ivuxolimab. These receptors were obtained from an adult with an advanced solid tumor such as melanoma, head and neck, liver or kidney cancer.

This sequence joins TRBV7-3 and TRBJ2-7; TRBD1 matches at 7 bases. The germline V gene has CDR1 SGHTA and CDR2 FQGTGA. This CDR3 is 14 amino acids long. The V segment lost 4 bases and the J segment 2 bases; nucleotides outside the gene matches: 5. CDR3: CASSSRTGTYEQYF. In DNA form, the CDR3 reads TGTGCCAGCAGCTCAAGGACAGGAACCTACGAGCAGTACTTC.

This chain connects TRBV11-2 to TRBJ2-7; perhaps D is TRBD1 or TRBD2 (5 bases each). Per germline, CDR1 SGHAT and CDR2 FQNNGV. Trimming removed 4 bases at V and 2 bases at J, with 18 bases between. The CDR3 runs 16 residues. The CDR3 loop reads CASSSLRYQGPYEQYF. CDR3 nucleotides: TGTGCCAGCAGCTCCCTTAGATATCAGGGACCCTACGAGCAGTACTTC.

J is TRBJ1-5 and V is TRBV28; TRBD1 is a possible D gene (6 bases). The CDR3 runs 16 residues. V lost 2 bases and J lost 6, with 17 bases in between. Germline V gene lookup returns CDR1 MDHEN and CDR2 SYDVKM. The CDR3 here is CASSLGGYPGSQPQHF. Here the CDR3 DNA reads TGTGCCAGCAGTTTAGGGGGCTACCCTGGCAGTCAGCCCCAGCATTTT.

The V gene is TRBV2, the J gene TRBJ2-1; maybe TRBD2 (6 bases). The CDR3 extends over 14 amino acids. Trimming took 7 bases from V and 0 from J, leaving 10 bases between them. Germline CDR1 is SNHLY and CDR2 is FYNNEI. CDR3 sequence reads: CASIAGSSYNEQFF. The CDR3 bases are TGTGCCAGCATCGCGGGGAGCTCCTACAATGAGCAGTTCTTC.

V and J are TRBV10-1 and TRBJ2-2, with D perhaps TRBD1 (5 bases). There are 18 residues in the CDR3. V lost 4 bases and J 4 bases, leaving 22 bases between the germline ends. Germline CDR1 WNHNN, CDR2 SYGVQD (reference sequence). Written as DNA, the CDR3 is TGCGCCAGCAGTGGTGTAAGGGGCTGGAATTATAGCACCGGGGAGCTGTTTTTT. Its translation is CASSGVRGWNYSTGELFF.

The chain recombines TRBV5-1 with TRBJ2-1, with 9 bases fitting TRBD1. CDR3 length: 15 amino acids. Trimming took 4 bases from V and 10 from J; bases not matched to a gene: 12. Germline V gene lookup returns CDR1 SGHRS and CDR2 YFSETQ. The CDR3 coding sequence is TGCGCCAGCAGCCTTGGGGGGACAGGGAGTGGCGAGCAGTTCTTC. This gives the protein CASSLGGTGSGEQFF.

The chain links TRBV5-4 to TRBJ1-2, with 10 bases aligning to TRBD1. Looked up from germline, CDR1 is SGHNT and CDR2 is YYREEE (reference sequence). V dropped 1 base and J dropped 2; count of bases not matched to a gene: 5. This CDR3 has 16 amino acids. CDR3: CASSLPGQGLNYGYTF. For the CDR3, the DNA is TGTGCCAGCAGCTTGCCGGGACAGGGGCTGAACTATGGCTACACCTTC. Full variable domain (missing parts from reference TRBV5-4 and TRBJ1-2): ETGVTQSPTHLIKTRGQQVTLRCSSQSGHNTVSWYQQALGQGPQFIFQYYREEENGRGNFPPRFSGLQFPNYSSELNVNALELDDSALYLCASSLPGQGLNYGYTFGSGTRLTVV.

The J gene is TRBJ1-6, the V gene TRBV11-2, with D perhaps TRBD1 (5 bases). V lost 3 bases, J lost 7 bases, and 10 bases lay in between. The CDR3 has 14 amino acids. In germline, CDR1 is SGHAT, CDR2 FQNNGV. Here the CDR3 DNA reads TGTGCCAGCAGCTTTCTCGGGGGGAATTCACCCCTCCACTTT. This sequence encodes CASSFLGGNSPLHF.

The V call is TRBV2, the J call TRBJ1-2; 7 bases map to TRBD1. This CDR3 is 14 amino acids long. Germline CDR1 reads SNHLY; CDR2 reads FYNNEI. Germline trimming cut 2 bases from V and 8 bases from J; bases unmatched to any gene: 8. CDR3 sequence: CASSESGAGGGYTF. CDR3 in DNA: TGTGCCAGCAGTGAAAGCGGGGCAGGGGGGGGCTACACCTTC.

In its sample, this clone was seen a few times. The genes are TRBV5-4 and TRBJ1-1; the D is unclear. CDR1 is SGHNT, CDR2 YYREEE, per germline (reference sequence). CDR3 length: 12 residues. The V gene lost 4 bases and the J gene lost 3 bases, with 7 bases spanning the gap. CDR3 sequence: CASSLDYTEAFF. In DNA form, the CDR3 reads TGTGCCAGCAGCCTTGATTACACTGAAGCTTTCTTT.

The rearrangement links TRBV7-8 to TRBJ1-5; D gene unclear. Germline loops: CDR1 SGHVS, CDR2 FQNEAQ. CDR3 size: 15 residues. V lost 1 base and J 0 bases, leaving 7 bases between the germline ends. CDR3 amino acids: CASSLGLSSNQPQHF. The CDR3 DNA reads TGTGCCAGCAGCTTAGGATTGAGTAGCAATCAGCCCCAGCATTTT.

The rearrangement uses TRBV28 and TRBJ2-3; D remains unclear. From germline, CDR1 is MDHEN and CDR2 SYDVKM. The length of the CDR3 is 14 residues. The V end was cut by 2 bases, the J end by 6 bases, with 12 bases between. Here the CDR3 DNA reads TGTGCCAGCAGTTTAGTCGCAGTCGGGGATACGCAGTATTTT. Translating it yields CASSLVAVGDTQYF.

The chain couples TRBV6-5 to TRBJ2-2, with TRBD2 matching over 7 bases. There are 15 residues in the CDR3. V lost 4 bases, J lost 6 bases, and 8 bases stayed unmatched. The germline CDR1 and CDR2 sequences are MNHEY and SVGAGI. CDR3 loop: CASSLGGRAAGELFF. CDR3 DNA sequence: TGTGCCAGCAGTTTAGGAGGGAGGGCCGCCGGGGAGCTGTTTTTT.

The chain has TRBV5-1 and TRBJ2-3, with TRBD1 matching over 8 bases. V lost 5 bases, J lost 2 bases, and 7 bases stayed unmatched. Germline-derived CDR1 and CDR2 are SGHRS and YFSETQ. The CDR3 sequence is 15 residues long. The CDR3 nucleotides read TGCGCCAGCAGGTCCTCAGGGGGCTACACAGATACGCAGTATTTT. The encoded protein is CASRSSGGYTDTQYF.

The chain uses TRBV19 and TRBJ2-7, with D possibly matching TRBD1 (6 bases). The ends were cut back, 5 bases at V and 3 bases at J, with 14 bases in the middle. The length of the CDR3 is 14 residues. Germline V gives CDR1 LNHDA, CDR2 SQIVND (reference sequence). The CDR3 protein is CASSHPLDSYEQYF. The CDR3 nucleotides read TGTGCCAGTAGTCATCCCTTGGACAGCTACGAGCAGTACTTC.

This chain links TRBV5-4 with TRBJ2-2; the match to TRBD2 covers 12 bases. This CDR3 contains 18 residues. The trim removed 3 bases at V and 5 bases at J, leaving 11 bases unmatched. The germline CDR1 and CDR2 sequences are SGHNT and YYREEE (reference sequence). CDR3 nucleotide sequence: TGTGCCAGCAGCTGGGGACTAGCGGGCACTTTTGGGACCGGGGAGCTGTTTTTT. Its translation: CASSWGLAGTFGTGELFF.

The chain employs TRBV6-1 and TRBJ1-1; 8 bases are shared with TRBD1. V shed 3 bases and J 8 bases; nucleotides not matched to a gene: 5. Germline V gene lookup returns CDR1 MNHNS and CDR2 SASEGT. The CDR3 is 13 amino acids. The CDR3 DNA reads as TGTGCCAGCAGTGATTGGCCAGGGGGCGAAGCTTTCTTT. Its protein is CASSDWPGGEAFF.

The chain couples TRBV7-9 to TRBJ2-3, with D perhaps matching TRBD1 or TRBD2 (6 bases each). Germline CDR1 is SEHNR and CDR2 is FQNEAQ (reference sequence). V dropped 5 bases and J dropped 1 base, with 13 bases sitting between them. This CDR3 region has 15 residues. Here the CDR3 DNA reads TGTGCCAGCAGCCTGGGACGGGGGCGCACAGATACGCAGTATTTT. Amino acids: CASSLGRGRTDTQYF.

The rearrangement joins TRBV4-3 to TRBJ2-2; D is unresolved. The CDR3 has 13 residues. Germline assignment: CDR1 LGHNA and CDR2 YSLEER. V was clipped by 2 bases and J by 6 bases, with 7 bases between them. CDR3 in amino acids: CASSQRSPGELFF. CDR3 DNA: TGCGCCAGCAGCCAACGGTCGCCCGGGGAGCTGTTTTTT.

The chain links TRBV9 to TRBJ2-1; 9 positions match TRBD2. V shed 4 bases, J shed 1 base, and the junction held 3 bases outside the gene matches. The CDR3 covers 15 residues. CDR1 and CDR2 from the germline V gene are SGDLS and YYNGEE. The chain's CDR3 is CASSPSGVSYNEQFF. The DNA of the CDR3 is TGTGCCAGCAGCCCTAGCGGGGTTTCCTACAATGAGCAGTTCTTC.